One TCR beta chain is described in this entry. Antigen: not known. The same CDR3 arises from other DNA sequences in this sample as well. This entry comes from a study of beta chain features in type 1 diabetes. Since all of the isolated RNA was reverse transcribed, expressed TCRB transcripts were what got sequenced. This table comes from immunoSEQ multiplex PCR, and its TCRdb copy is limited to in-frame clones, with some not included. Of around 240,000 clones listed, about 71% are singletons. Trimming stripped 0 bases from V and 2 bases from J, with 1 base between. Per the germline V gene, CDR1 is GTSNPN and CDR2 is SVGIG (reference sequence). The CDR3 sequence is 11 residues long. Study results and caveats: The analysis here could not establish whether HLA type shapes TCRB rearrangement. For patients, the naive, central memory and Treg TCRB repertoires appeared more alike than for healthy donors. PCR might pick shorter templates more often, in the same way for patients and controls.

The source is a young man in good health. This chain connects TRBV30 to TRBJ2-5; no reliable D call. The sequencing sample was made of naive CD4+ T cells from blood. For the CDR3, the DNA is TGTGCCTGGAGTGTACAAGAGACCCAGTACTTC. Translating it yields CAWSVQETQYF.